This T cell receptor beta chain emerged from a study of blood T cell repertoires in COVID-19. About the study: PBMCs, B-cell-depleted T cells, or T cells provided the cDNA or gDNA that made up the material.

CDR3 length equals 13 residues. Germline CDR1 reads SGHNT; CDR2 reads YYREEE (reference sequence). Deletions cut 10 bases from V and 0 bases from J, with 13 bases between. Methods used by the authors: Estimation of nucleated cell counts was performed using reference gene primer amplification. Assay: immunoSEQ multiplex PCR; the TCRdb copy retains only in-frame clones and omits some. The D gene and trimming were derived from the DNA, and the V and J assignments and clone size from that table. The table lists roughly 360,000 clones, about 87% of them singletons. Study members were between about 18 and 95 years old and lived in some 22 US regions. Recovered Cohort 3 donors showed two negative PCRs, clearance, or symptom resolution.

The TCR originated in a man aged 25 to 40 who had recovered from COVID-19. This chain links TRBV5-4 with TRBJ1-1; D is unresolved. Source material: PBMCs or T cells enriched from blood (not recorded which). CDR3 in amino acids: CAASTTMNTEAFF. The CDR3 DNA reads TGTGCCGCCTCTACCACCATGAACACTGAAGCTTTCTTT.